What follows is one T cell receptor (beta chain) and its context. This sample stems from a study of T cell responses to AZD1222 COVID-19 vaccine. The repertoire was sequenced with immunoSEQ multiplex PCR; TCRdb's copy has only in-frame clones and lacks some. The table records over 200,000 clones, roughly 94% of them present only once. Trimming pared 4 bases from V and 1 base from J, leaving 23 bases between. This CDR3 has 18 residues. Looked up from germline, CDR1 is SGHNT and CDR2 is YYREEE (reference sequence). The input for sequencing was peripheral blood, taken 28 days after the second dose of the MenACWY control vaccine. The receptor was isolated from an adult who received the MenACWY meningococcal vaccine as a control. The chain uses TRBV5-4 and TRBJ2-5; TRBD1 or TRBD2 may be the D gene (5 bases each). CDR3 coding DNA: TGTGCCAGCAGCGATCGACAGACCATCCGAGGGTCCCAAGAGACCCAGTACTTC. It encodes CASSDRQTIRGSQETQYF.